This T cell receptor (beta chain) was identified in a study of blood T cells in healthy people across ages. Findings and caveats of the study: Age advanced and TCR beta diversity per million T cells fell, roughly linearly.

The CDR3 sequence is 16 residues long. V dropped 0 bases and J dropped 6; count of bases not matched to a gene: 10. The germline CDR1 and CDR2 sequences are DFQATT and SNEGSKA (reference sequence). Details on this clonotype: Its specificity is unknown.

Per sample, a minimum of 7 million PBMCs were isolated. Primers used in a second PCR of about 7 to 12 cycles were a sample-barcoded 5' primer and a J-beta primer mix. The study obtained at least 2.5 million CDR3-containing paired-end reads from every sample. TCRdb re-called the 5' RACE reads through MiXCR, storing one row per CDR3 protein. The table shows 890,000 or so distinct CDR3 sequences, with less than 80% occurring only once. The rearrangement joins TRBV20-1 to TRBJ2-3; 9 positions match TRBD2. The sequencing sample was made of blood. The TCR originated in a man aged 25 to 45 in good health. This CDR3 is CSARDPAGGRGDTQYF. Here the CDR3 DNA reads TGCAGTGCTAGAGACCCAGCGGGGGGTCGAGGGGATACGCAGTATTTT.